The T cell receptor (beta chain) under discussion was sequenced for a study of T cells in Graves' hyperthyroidism and ophthalmopathy. Study-level background: Prior to any treatment, at the point of initial diagnosis, peripheral blood was collected.

Using RNA transcripts as the source, TCR beta CDR3 regions were amplified. HTBI primers were employed in a first-round RT-PCR of the TCR CDR3. TCRdb re-derived calls from the multiplex PCR reads in MiXCR, one entry per CDR3 protein. The data show hundreds of thousands of distinct CDR3 sequences, around 13% seen once. Diagnosis of hyperthyroidism was new in patients aged 18 to 65, and its duration was under 2 months. Clinicians diagnosed patients from clinical symptoms, serum thyroxine and TRAb, thyroid ultrasound and orbital computed tomography. The V gene's germline CDR1 is ENHRY and CDR2 SYGVKD. V lost 4 bases and J lost 8, with 9 bases in between. CDR3 length: 12 residues. This clonotype appeared many times.

The clonotype was recovered from a young woman with Graves' hyperthyroidism. The sequenced material came from blood. The genes are TRBV10-3 and TRBJ2-1; a weak D match, TRBD2 (6 bases). CDR3 DNA: TGTGCCATCAGTGTTGGAGGGGATGAGCAGTTCTTC. It translates to CAISVGGDEQFF.